Listed below are T cell receptor beta chains from one sample, sequenced in a study of cytomegalovirus exposure and HLA in healthy donors. Profiling relied on immunoSEQ multiplex PCR, and the TCRdb table lists in-frame clones only, not all of them. The data hold approximately 100,000 clones, with approximately 79% observed a single time. Material: PBMCs. These TCRs come from a woman aged 40-49 years in good health and CMV-seronegative. The CDR3 runs from the conserved cysteine through the conserved F or W. The order of the fields is clone size, V gene, D gene, J gene, CDR3 DNA, CDR3 protein. A D gene is named only where the DNA matches it firmly. The listing skips clone size in some rows; elsewhere it reads once, few, many or a size class.

>.|TRBV7-8|.|TRBJ1-4
TGTGCCAGCAGCCCAGTGGGCGGGGTCGAGGATGAAAAACTGTTTTTT
CASSPVGGVEDEKLFF
>.|TRBV5-4|.|TRBJ2-6
TGCGCCAGCAGCCAAGATGGAGGGACTGGGGCCAACGTCCTGACTTTC
CASSQDGGTGANVLTF
>.|TRBV5-1|.|TRBJ1-1
TGCGCCAGCAGCTTGGCCGTAGGGAGCACTGAAGCTTTCTTT
CASSLAVGSTEAFF
>.|TRBV28|.|TRBJ1-2
TGTGCCAGCAGTTTACGGGGAAACTATGGCTACACCTTC
CASSLRGNYGYTF
>.|TRBV6-5|.|TRBJ1-4
TGTGCCAGCAGTTACTCGGGACACAATGAAAAACTGTTTTTT
CASSYSGHNEKLFF
>.|TRBV18|.|TRBJ1-1
TGTGCCAGCACCGGCGGGAACACTGAAGCTTTCTTT
CASTGGNTEAFF
>.|TRBV9|.|TRBJ2-6
TGTGCCAGCAGCGGCCACAGGGTCGGCTCTGGGGCCAACGTCCTGACTTTC
CASSGHRVGSGANVLTF
>.|TRBV2|.|TRBJ1-2
TGTGCCAGCGGGGCCGGGGCAGGGGATGGCTACACCTTC
CASGAGAGDGYTF
>.|TRBV2|TRBD1|TRBJ1-6
TGTGCCAGCAGCGGGACAGGGGGCTCATATAATTCACCCCTCCACTTT
CASSGTGGSYNSPLHF
>.|TRBV29-1|TRBD1|TRBJ2-7
TGCAGCGTTGGGACTGGGACAGGGGGTTACGAGCAGTACTTC
CSVGTGTGGYEQYF
>.|TRBV5-6|TRBD1|TRBJ2-1
TGTGCCAGCAGCGTGGGACAGGGGATAGCAAATGAGCAGTTCTTC
CASSVGQGIANEQFF
>.|TRBV4-3|.|TRBJ2-5
TGCGCCAGCAGCCGGGGCTATGCGGGGTCAGAGACCCAGTACTTC
CASSRGYAGSETQYF
>.|TRBV28|.|TRBJ2-7
TGTGCCACCCATACTTGGGGGGTCCCTTCCTACGAGCAGTACTTC
CATHTWGVPSYEQYF
>.|TRBV6-1|TRBD1|TRBJ1-2
TGTGCCAGCAGCTCCCCGGGACAGACGTTTGGCTACACCTTC
CASSSPGQTFGYTF
>.|TRBV7-8|.|TRBJ2-7
TGTGCCAGCAGCTTAGCCCCCCAGGGCCCTAGCTCCTACGAGCAGTACTTC
CASSLAPQGPSSYEQYF
>.|TRBV5-1|TRBD1|TRBJ1-1
TGCGCCAGCAGCTGGGGGACAGGGGGGAACACTGAAGCTTTCTTT
CASSWGTGGNTEAFF
>.|TRBV13|.|TRBJ2-7
TGTGCCAGCAGCTTAGTGGGGGGATCCTACGAGCAGTACTTC
CASSLVGGSYEQYF
>few|TRBV6-5|TRBD1|TRBJ1-3
TGTGCCAGCAGCGGGACAGGGAGGAGTGGAAACACCATATATTTT
CASSGTGRSGNTIYF
>.|TRBV21-1|.|TRBJ2-5
TGTGCCAGCAGCAAACCCAGCGGGAGTCTGGAGACCCAGTACTTC
CASSKPSGSLETQYF
>.|TRBV6-6|TRBD2|TRBJ2-1
TGTGCCAGCACCTTACTAGCGGGGGACGCCTTCAATGAGCAGTTCTTC
CASTLLAGDAFNEQFF
>.|TRBV2|.|TRBJ1-5
TGTGCCAGCAGTGAGATGGAGAATCAGCCCCAGCATTTT
CASSEMENQPQHF
>.|TRBV15|TRBD1|TRBJ1-2
TGTGCCACCAGCCTAGGGGGCCCGGGCTATGGCTACACCTTC
CATSLGGPGYGYTF
>.|TRBV18|TRBD1|TRBJ2-7
TGTGCCAGCTCACCAACAGGGGGCAGCTCCTACGAGCAGTACTTC
CASSPTGGSSYEQYF
>.|TRBV7-2|TRBD2|TRBJ2-4
TGTGCCAGCAGCTTAGAACTGGTTATGCGGGGGGGGGTGTACTTC
CASSLELVMRGGVYF
>.|TRBV19|TRBD2|TRBJ2-3
TGTGCCAGTAGTATTGCCACTAGCGGGAGGGGGTCAGATACGCAGTATTTT
CASSIATSGRGSDTQYF
>few|TRBV4-2|.|TRBJ1-1
TGTGCCAGCAGCCCCCCCGCAGGGATCACTGAAGCTTTCTTT
CASSPPAGITEAFF
>.|TRBV10-3|TRBD1|TRBJ1-2
TGTGCCATCAGTGAGTTAGGGACAGGCTATGGCTACACCTTC
CAISELGTGYGYTF
>.|TRBV5-1|.|TRBJ2-3
TGCGCCAGCAGTCCTTCACTGGGGGGAACAGATACGCAGTATTTT
CASSPSLGGTDTQYF
>.|TRBV19|TRBD2|TRBJ2-4
TGTGCCAGTAGTCCCCGTCGGGGAGGGGCCAAAAACATTCAGTACTTC
CASSPRRGGAKNIQYF
>.|TRBV28|.|TRBJ1-3
TGTGCCAGCAGACCTATTGACAGGTCCCGCTCTGGAAACACCATATATTTT
CASRPIDRSRSGNTIYF
>.|TRBV6-1|TRBD1|TRBJ2-7
TGTGCCAGCAGCCCCGGGACAGGGCCCTACGAGCAGTACTTC
CASSPGTGPYEQYF
>.|TRBV10-3|.|TRBJ1-1
TGTGCCATCAGTGAGCAGTTTTCAGCTTTCTTT
CAISEQFSAFF
>.|TRBV28|.|TRBJ2-1
TGTGCCAGCAGACAGCGAGGGAATGAGCAGTTCTTC
CASRQRGNEQFF
>.|TRBV7-2|.|TRBJ1-6
TGTGCCAGCAGCCTACAGGGACCCAATAATTCACCCCTCCACTTT
CASSLQGPNNSPLHF
>.|TRBV27|TRBD1|TRBJ2-7
TGTGCCAGCCGCGTTCGCCCCCGACAGGGGGGAAACGAGCAGTACTTC
CASRVRPRQGGNEQYF
>.|TRBV19|.|TRBJ2-5
TGTGCCAGTAGTACCCAGGGGGGTACCGAGACCCAGTACTTC
CASSTQGGTETQYF
>many|TRBV4-3|TRBD2|TRBJ2-7
TGCGCCAGCAGCCAAACCCTACCCCGGGAGGGAGGCTACGAGCAGTACTTC
CASSQTLPREGGYEQYF
>.|TRBV2|TRBD2|TRBJ2-5
TGTGCCAGCAACCCACGGACTAGCGGCCAAGAGACCCAGTACTTC
CASNPRTSGQETQYF
>.|TRBV19|.|TRBJ2-2
TGTGCCAGTAGTATTGGAGGGATATCTGGCACCGGGGAGCTGTTTTTT
CASSIGGISGTGELFF
>.|TRBV19|.|TRBJ1-6
TGTGCCAGTAGTATTACAGGGTGGGAAAATAATTCACCCCTCCACTTT
CASSITGWENNSPLHF
>.|TRBV28|TRBD1|TRBJ1-1
TGTGCCAGCAGTGGGAGGACAGGGGCTTCGAACACTGAAGCTTTCTTT
CASSGRTGASNTEAFF
>.|TRBV10-1|TRBD2|TRBJ2-3
TGCGCCAGCAGCACTAGCGGGAGGTCCCATACGCAGTATTTT
CASSTSGRSHTQYF
>.|TRBV30|.|TRBJ2-5
TGTGCCTGGATCGCGCTGGAGACCCAGTACTTC
CAWIALETQYF
>once|TRBV28|.|TRBJ2-3
TGTGCCAGCAGCGTCACAGGATTAAGCACAGATACGCAGTATTTT
CASSVTGLSTDTQYF
>.|TRBV6-1|.|TRBJ1-6
TGTGCCAGCAGTACCCAGGGAATTGGTAATTCACCCCTCCACTTT
CASSTQGIGNSPLHF
>.|TRBV29-1|TRBD1|TRBJ1-5
TGCAGCGTTGGGACAGGGGGGTTACAGCCCCAGCATTTT
CSVGTGGLQPQHF
>.|TRBV5-1|TRBD1|TRBJ2-2
TGCGCCAGCACCCTAATTCCCCAGGGGGCGGCGAACACCGGGGAGCTGTTTTTT
CASTLIPQGAANTGELFF
>.|TRBV11-3|TRBD1|TRBJ1-2
TGTGCCAGCAGTCTATCAGGGGGCGGTGGCTACACCTTC
CASSLSGGGGYTF
>.|TRBV10-3|TRBD2|TRBJ2-7
TGTGCCATCAGTGAGGATCAGGCGGGAGGAGAAGAGCAGTACTTC
CAISEDQAGGEEQYF
>.|TRBV28|TRBD1|TRBJ1-1
TGTGCCAGCAGTCCCCTCAGACAGGGGCCGAACACTGAAGCTTTCTTT
CASSPLRQGPNTEAFF
>.|TRBV2|TRBD1|TRBJ1-6
TGTGCCAGCAGTGAATCAGGGGGCTTGAATTCACCCCTCCACTTT
CASSESGGLNSPLHF
>.|TRBV29-1|.|TRBJ1-2
TGCAGCGTTTCCGGACAGAATCTTAACTATGGCTACACCTTC
CSVSGQNLNYGYTF
>.|TRBV7-2|TRBD2|TRBJ2-7
TGTGCCAGCAGTTCTTACCCGGGACTAGCGGGAGGCGAGCAGTACTTC
CASSSYPGLAGGEQYF
>.|TRBV19|.|TRBJ2-4
TGTGCCAGTAGTAGTACCGGCGACAGGGAGGACGTCATTCAGTACTTC
CASSSTGDREDVIQYF
>.|TRBV11-3|TRBD1|TRBJ2-7
TGTGCCAGCAGCTTAGGGGGGACAGGGGCCGAGCAGTACTTC
CASSLGGTGAEQYF